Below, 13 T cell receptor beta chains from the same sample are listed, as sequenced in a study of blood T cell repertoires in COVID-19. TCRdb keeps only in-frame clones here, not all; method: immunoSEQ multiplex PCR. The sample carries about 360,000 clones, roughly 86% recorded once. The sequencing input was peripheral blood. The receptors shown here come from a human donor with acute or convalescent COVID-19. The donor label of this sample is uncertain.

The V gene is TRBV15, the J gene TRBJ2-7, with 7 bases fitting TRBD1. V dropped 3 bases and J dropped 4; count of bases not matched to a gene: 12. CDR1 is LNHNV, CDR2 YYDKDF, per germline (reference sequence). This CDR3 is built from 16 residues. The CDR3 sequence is CATSSDRVGTSYEQYF. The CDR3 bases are TGTGCCACCAGCAGCGACAGGGTAGGGACCTCGTACGAGCAGTACTTC.

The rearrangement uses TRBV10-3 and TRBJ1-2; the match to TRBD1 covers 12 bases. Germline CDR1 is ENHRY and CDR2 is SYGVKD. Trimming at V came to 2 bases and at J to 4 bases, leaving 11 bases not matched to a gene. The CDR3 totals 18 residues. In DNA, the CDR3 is TGTGCCATCAGTGAGAATTTGGGACAGGGGGCGGGTGGCTATGGCTACACCTTC. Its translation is CAISENLGQGAGGYGYTF.

CDR3 protein: CASSYSRHTEAFF. The CDR3 coding sequence is TGTGCCAGCAGTTACAGCAGGCACACTGAAGCTTTCTTT. V gene TRBV6-6 combines with J gene TRBJ1-1; the D is unclear. The germline gives CDR1 MNHNY, CDR2 SVGAGI (reference sequence). V shed 2 bases and J shed 3 bases, with 7 bases lying between them. The CDR3 extends over 13 amino acids.

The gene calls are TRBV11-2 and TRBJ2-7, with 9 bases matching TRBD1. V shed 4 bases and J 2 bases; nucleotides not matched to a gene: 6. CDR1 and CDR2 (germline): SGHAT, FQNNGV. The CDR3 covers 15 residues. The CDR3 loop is CASSSGQGKTYEQYF. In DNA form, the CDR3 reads TGTGCCAGCAGCTCCGGACAGGGGAAGACCTACGAGCAGTACTTC. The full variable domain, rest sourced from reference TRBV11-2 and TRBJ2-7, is EAGVAQSPRYKIIEKRQSVAFWCNPISGHATLYWYQQILGQGPKLLIQFQNNGVVDDSQLPKDRFSAERLKGVDSTLKIQPAKLEDSAVYLCASSSGQGKTYEQYFGPGTRLTVT.

The CDR3, as DNA: TGTGCCTGGACTAGCGGGAGTTCAGATACGCAGTATTTT. This gives the protein CAWTSGSSDTQYF. This chain links TRBV30 with TRBJ2-3; 10 nucleotides agree with TRBD2. The CDR3 has 13 amino acids. J lost 4 bases, V lost 4 bases, and 2 bases had no gene match. Germline V CDR1 and CDR2: GTSNPN, SVGIG (reference sequence).

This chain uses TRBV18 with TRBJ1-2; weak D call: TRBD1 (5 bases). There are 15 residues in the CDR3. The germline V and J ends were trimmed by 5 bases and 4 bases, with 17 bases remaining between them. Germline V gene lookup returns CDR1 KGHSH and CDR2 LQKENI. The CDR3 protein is CASSFRQSSSYGYTF. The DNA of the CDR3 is TGTGCCAGCTCATTTAGACAGAGCTCAAGCTATGGCTACACCTTC.

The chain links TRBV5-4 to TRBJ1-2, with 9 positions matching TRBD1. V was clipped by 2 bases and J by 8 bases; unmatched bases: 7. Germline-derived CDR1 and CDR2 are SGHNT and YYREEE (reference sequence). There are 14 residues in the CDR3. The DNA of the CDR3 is TGTGCCAGCAGCTTAGGGACAGGGAGGTTAGGCTACACCTTC. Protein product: CASSLGTGRLGYTF.

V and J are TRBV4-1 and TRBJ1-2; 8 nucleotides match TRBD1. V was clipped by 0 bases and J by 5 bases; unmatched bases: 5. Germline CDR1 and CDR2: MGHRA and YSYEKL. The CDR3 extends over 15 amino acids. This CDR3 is CASSQDSTGGYGYTF. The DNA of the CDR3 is TGCGCCAGCAGCCAAGATAGCACAGGGGGGTATGGCTACACCTTC.

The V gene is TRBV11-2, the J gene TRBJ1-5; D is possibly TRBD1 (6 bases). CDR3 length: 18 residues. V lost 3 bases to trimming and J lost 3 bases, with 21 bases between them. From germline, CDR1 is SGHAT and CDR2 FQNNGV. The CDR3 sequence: CASSFRTARGKDNQPQHF. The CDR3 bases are TGTGCCAGCAGCTTCAGGACAGCTCGAGGTAAAGACAATCAGCCCCAGCATTTT.

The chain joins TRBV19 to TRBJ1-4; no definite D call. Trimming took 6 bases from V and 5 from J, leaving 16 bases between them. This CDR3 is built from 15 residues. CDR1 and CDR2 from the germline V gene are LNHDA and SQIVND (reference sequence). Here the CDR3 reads CASSPTGSPNEKLFF. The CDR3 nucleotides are TGTGCCAGTAGCCCGACCGGGTCACCGAATGAAAAACTGTTTTTT.

CDR3 bases: TGCGCCAGCAGCCAGGGACTGAGAAATGAAAAACTGTTTTTT. Amino acid sequence: CASSQGLRNEKLFF. This chain joins TRBV5-1 and TRBJ1-4; D perhaps matches TRBD1 (5 bases). Trimming pared 4 bases from V and 5 bases from J, leaving 12 bases between. The V gene's germline CDR1 is SGHRS and CDR2 YFSETQ. The CDR3 runs to 14 residues.

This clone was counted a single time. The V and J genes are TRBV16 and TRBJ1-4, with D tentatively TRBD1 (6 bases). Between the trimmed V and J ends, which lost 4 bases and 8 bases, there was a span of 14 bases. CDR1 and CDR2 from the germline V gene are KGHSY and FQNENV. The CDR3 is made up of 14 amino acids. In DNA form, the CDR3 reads TGTGCCAGCAGCCCCCGGGGGGGGCTGGAAAAACTGTTTTTT. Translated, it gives CASSPRGGLEKLFF.

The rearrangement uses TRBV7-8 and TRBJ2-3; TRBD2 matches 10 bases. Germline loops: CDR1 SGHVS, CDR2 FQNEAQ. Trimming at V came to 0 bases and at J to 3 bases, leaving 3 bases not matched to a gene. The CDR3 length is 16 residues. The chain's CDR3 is CASSLAGLAVTDTQYF. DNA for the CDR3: TGTGCCAGCAGCTTAGCAGGACTAGCGGTAACAGATACGCAGTATTTT.